Described below is a single T cell receptor (beta chain) sequence and its context. The antigen remains unidentified. Presence of unique molecular identifiers characterized the TCR beta cDNA libraries. The yield from roughly 1 to 10 million T cells was roughly 500,000 cDNA molecules in total. MiXCR was run by TCRdb on the PCR reads, yielding one entry per CDR3 protein. The data contain hundreds of thousands of distinct CDR3 sequences, around 44% of them seen just once; the ten biggest clones take up under 2%. This sample is part of a study of post-analysis software for immune sequencing data. Findings of the study overall: Normalized Chao1 diversity was significantly lower in multiple sclerosis patients than in controls.

Specimen: blood. The source is a girl aged 5-17 years with multiple sclerosis.

The DNA for the CDR3 is TGTGCCAGCAGCCCGGGACTCATTAGCACAGATACGCAGTATTTT. This sequence encodes CASSPGLISTDTQYF. The V gene is TRBV5-6, the J gene TRBJ2-3, with D possibly matching TRBD2 (6 bases). CDR3 size: 15 residues. Trimming pared 4 bases from V and 0 bases from J, leaving 12 bases between. The V gene's germline CDR1 is SGHDT and CDR2 YYEEEE.